This T cell receptor beta chain was sequenced for a study of control samples from healthy donors and cancer patients. Repertoires were generated with immunoSEQ multiplex PCR, while TCRdb's copy carries only in-frame clones and drops some. There are around 97,000 clones in the sample; 85% to 90% occur only once, and about a fifth lies in the top ten. Specimen: PBMCs. The receptor's source is a man in his 60s with lung cancer.

CDR3 nucleotides: TGTGCCAGCGTTGGGGTTAATTCACCCCTCCACTTT. Its protein is CASVGVNSPLHF. The genes are TRBV25-1 and TRBJ1-6; no reliable D call. There are 12 residues in the CDR3. Germline V gives CDR1 MGHDK, CDR2 SYGVNS. V was clipped by 8 bases and J by 6 bases, with 8 bases between them.